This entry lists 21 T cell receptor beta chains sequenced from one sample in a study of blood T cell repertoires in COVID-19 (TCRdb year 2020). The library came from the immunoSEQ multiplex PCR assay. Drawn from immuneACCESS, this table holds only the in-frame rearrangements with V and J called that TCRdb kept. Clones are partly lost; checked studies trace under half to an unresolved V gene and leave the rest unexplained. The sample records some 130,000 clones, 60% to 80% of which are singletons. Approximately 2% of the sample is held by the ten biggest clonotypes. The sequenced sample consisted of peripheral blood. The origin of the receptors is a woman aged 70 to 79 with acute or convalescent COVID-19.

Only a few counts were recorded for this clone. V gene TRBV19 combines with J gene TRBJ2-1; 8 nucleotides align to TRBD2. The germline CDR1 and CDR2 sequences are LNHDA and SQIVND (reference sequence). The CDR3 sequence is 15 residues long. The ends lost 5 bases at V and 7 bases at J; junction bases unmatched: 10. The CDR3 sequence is CASSAPGTRSNEQFF. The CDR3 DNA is TGTGCCAGTAGTGCTCCCGGGACTAGGTCAAATGAGCAGTTCTTC.

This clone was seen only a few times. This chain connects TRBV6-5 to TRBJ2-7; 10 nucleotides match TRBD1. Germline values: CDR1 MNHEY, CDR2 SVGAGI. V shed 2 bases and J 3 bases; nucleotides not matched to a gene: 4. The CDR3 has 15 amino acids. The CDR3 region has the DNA TGTGCCAGCAGTTACACCGACAGGGGGCTCTACGAGCAGTACTTC. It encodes CASSYTDRGLYEQYF.

The CDR3 spells CASSPQRGVQETQYF. The CDR3 DNA sequence: TGTGCCAGTAGTCCTCAGCGGGGGGTACAAGAGACCCAGTACTTC. The chain uses TRBV19 and TRBJ2-5; 9 bases fit TRBD2. This CDR3 has 15 residues. Germline V gene data show CDR1 as LNHDA and CDR2 as SQIVND (reference sequence). With 5 bases clipped from V and 2 bases from J, the junction kept 6 bases outside the gene matches.

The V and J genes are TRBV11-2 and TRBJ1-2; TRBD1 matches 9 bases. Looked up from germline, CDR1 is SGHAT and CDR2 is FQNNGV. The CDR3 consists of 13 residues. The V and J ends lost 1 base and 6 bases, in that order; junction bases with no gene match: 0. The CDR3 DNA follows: TGTGCCAGCAGCTTAGGGGACAGGGATGGCTACACCTTC. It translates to CASSLGDRDGYTF.

CDR3 loop: CSATRAETQYF. The DNA for the CDR3 is TGCAGTGCTACGAGGGCAGAGACCCAGTACTTC. This chain joins TRBV20-1 and TRBJ2-5; D might be TRBD2 (5 bases). This CDR3 has 11 residues. V gave up 4 bases and J gave up 4 bases, with 7 bases separating them. The germline V gene encodes CDR1 DFQATT and CDR2 SNEGSKA (reference sequence).

The CDR3 spells CASSFGRIGGGGYTF. CDR3 bases: TGTGCCAGCAGCTTTGGACGTATCGGCGGGGGCGGCTACACCTTC. The rearrangement joins TRBV7-2 to TRBJ1-2; D might be TRBD1 (6 bases). The germline gives CDR1 SGHTA, CDR2 FQGNSA. The CDR3 sequence is 15 residues long. V shed 3 bases and J shed 8 bases, with 19 bases lying between them.

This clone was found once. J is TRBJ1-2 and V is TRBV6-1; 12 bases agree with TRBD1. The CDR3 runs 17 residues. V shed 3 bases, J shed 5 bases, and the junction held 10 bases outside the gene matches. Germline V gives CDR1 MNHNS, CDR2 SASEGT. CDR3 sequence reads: CASSELVGQGARYGYTF. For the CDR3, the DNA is TGTGCCAGCAGTGAGCTTGTGGGACAGGGGGCTCGGTATGGCTACACCTTC.

Here the CDR3 DNA reads TGCGCCAGCAGCTTTAGGACAGGGCTTCAAGAGACCCAGTACTTC. Translated, it gives CASSFRTGLQETQYF. The chain joins TRBV5-1 to TRBJ2-5; 8 bases align to TRBD1. Germline-derived CDR1 and CDR2 are SGHRS and YFSETQ. V was pared by 2 bases and J by 2 bases, with 5 bases of the junction left unmatched. There are 15 residues in the CDR3.

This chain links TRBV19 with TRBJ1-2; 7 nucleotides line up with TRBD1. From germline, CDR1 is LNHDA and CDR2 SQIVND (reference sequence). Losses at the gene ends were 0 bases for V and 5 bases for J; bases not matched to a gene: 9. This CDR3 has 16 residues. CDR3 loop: CASSIEENRGLYGYTF. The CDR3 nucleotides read TGTGCCAGTAGTATAGAAGAGAACAGGGGTTTATATGGCTACACCTTC.

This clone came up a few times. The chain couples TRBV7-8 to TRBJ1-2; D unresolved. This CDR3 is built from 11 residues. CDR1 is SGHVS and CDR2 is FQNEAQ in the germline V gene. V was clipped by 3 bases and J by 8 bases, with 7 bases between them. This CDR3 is CASSFGEGYTF. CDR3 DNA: TGTGCCAGCAGCTTCGGAGAGGGCTACACCTTC.

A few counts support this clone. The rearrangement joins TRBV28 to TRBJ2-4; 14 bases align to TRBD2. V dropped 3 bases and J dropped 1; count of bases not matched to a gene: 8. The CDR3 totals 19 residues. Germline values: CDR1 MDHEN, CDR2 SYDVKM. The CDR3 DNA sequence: TGTGCCAGCAGTTTCAGACTAGCGGGAGGGGCGAAGGCCAAAAACATTCAGTACTTC. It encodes CASSFRLAGGAKAKNIQYF.

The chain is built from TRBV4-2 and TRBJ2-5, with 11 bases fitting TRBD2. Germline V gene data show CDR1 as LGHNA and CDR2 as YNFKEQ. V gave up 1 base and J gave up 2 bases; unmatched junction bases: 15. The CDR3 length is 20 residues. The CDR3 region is CASSQAYGGRLAGSQETQYF. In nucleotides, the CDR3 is TGTGCCAGCAGCCAAGCCTATGGGGGGAGACTAGCGGGATCACAAGAGACCCAGTACTTC.

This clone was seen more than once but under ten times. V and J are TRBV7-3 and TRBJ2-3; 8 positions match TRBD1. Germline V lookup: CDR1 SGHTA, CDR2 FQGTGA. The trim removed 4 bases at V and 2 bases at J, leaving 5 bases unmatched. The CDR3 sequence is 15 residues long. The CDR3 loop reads CASSSGQGHTDTQYF. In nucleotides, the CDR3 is TGTGCCAGCAGCTCAGGACAGGGACACACAGATACGCAGTATTTT.

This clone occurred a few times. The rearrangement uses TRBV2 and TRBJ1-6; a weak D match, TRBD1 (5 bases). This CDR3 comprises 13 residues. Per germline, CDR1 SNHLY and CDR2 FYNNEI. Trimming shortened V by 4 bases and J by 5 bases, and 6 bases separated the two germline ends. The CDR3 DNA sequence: TGTGCCAGCAGTGGACAGAATAATTCACCCCTCCACTTT. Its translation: CASSGQNNSPLHF. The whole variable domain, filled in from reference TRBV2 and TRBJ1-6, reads EPEVTQTPSHQVTQMGQEVILRCVPISNHLYFYWYRQILGQKVEFLVSFYNNEISEKSEIFDDQFSVERPDGSNFTLKIRSTKLEDSAMYFCASSGQNNSPLHFGNGTRLTVT.

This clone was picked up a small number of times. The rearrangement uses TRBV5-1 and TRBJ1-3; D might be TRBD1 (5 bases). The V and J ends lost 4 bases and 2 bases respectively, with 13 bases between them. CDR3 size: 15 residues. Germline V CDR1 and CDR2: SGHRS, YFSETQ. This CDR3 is CASSIGQGPGNTIYF. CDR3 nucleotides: TGCGCCAGCAGCATCGGGCAGGGCCCTGGAAACACCATATATTTT.

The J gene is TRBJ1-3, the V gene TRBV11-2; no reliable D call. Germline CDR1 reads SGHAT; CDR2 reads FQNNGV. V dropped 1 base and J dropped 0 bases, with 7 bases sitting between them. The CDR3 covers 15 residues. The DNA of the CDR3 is TGTGCCAGCAGCTTAGCTCTGAGCTCTGGAAACACCATATATTTT. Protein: CASSLALSSGNTIYF.

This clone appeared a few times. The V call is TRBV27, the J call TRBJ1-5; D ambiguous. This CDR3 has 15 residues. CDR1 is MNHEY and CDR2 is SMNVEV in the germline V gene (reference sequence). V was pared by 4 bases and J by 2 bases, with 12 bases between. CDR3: CASSSRWVGNQPQHF. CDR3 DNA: TGTGCCAGCAGTTCCAGGTGGGTTGGCAATCAGCCCCAGCATTTT.

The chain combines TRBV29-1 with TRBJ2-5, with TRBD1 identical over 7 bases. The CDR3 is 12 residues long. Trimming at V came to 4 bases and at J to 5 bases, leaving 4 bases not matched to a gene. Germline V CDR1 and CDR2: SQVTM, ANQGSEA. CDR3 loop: CSVGRGRETQYF. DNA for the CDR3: TGCAGCGTTGGAAGGGGGCGCGAGACCCAGTACTTC.

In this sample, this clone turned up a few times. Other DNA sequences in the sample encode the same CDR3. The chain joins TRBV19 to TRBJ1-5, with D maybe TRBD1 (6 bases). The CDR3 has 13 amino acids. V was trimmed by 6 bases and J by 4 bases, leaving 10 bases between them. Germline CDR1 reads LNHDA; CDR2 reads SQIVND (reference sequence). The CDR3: CASSRGQNQPQHF. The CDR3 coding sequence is TGTGCCAGTAGCCGGGGACAAAATCAGCCCCAGCATTTT. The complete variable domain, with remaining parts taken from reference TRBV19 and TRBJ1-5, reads DGGITQSPKYLFRKEGQNVTLSCEQNLNHDAMYWYRQDPGQGLRLIYYSQIVNDFQKGDIAEGYSVSREKKESFPLTVTSAQKNPTAFYLCASSRGQNQPQHFGDGTRLSIL.

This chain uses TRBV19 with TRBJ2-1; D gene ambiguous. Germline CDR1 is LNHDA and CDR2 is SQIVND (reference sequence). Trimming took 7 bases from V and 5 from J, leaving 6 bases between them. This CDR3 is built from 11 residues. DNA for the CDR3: TGTGCCAGTACTAACCACAATGAGCAGTTCTTC. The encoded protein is CASTNHNEQFF.

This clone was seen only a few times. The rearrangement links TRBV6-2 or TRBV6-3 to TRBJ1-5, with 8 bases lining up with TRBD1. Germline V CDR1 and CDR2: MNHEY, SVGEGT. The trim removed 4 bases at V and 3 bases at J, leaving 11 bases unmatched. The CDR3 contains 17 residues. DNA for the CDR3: TGTGCCAGCAGTTCTGCCCTATCGGACAGGGCCAATCAGCCCCAGCATTTT. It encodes CASSSALSDRANQPQHF.